The TCR beta chain under discussion was sequenced for a study of OX40 agonist ivuxolimab in advanced cancers. Across the whole study: The study enrolled dose-escalation patients with hepatocellular carcinoma, melanoma, renal cell or head and neck cancer.

Per the germline V gene, CDR1 is SGHVS and CDR2 is FQNEAQ. J lost 8 bases, V lost 6 bases, and 20 bases had no gene match. CDR3 length: 17 amino acids. Assay: immunoSEQ multiplex PCR; the TCRdb copy retains only in-frame clones and omits some. The table shows roughly 26,000 clones, with approximately 83% occurring only once. This receptor was taken from an adult with an advanced solid tumor such as melanoma, head and neck, liver or kidney cancer. The sequenced sample was CD4+ or CD8+ T cells sorted from blood, obtained in a trial of the OX40 agonist ivuxolimab. The chain employs TRBV7-8 and TRBJ1-2, with 8 bases aligning to TRBD1. The DNA for the CDR3 is TGTGCCAGCAGACCCGGACAGGGAAGGGTTGGGTCTAGGGGCTACACCTTC. It translates to CASRPGQGRVGSRGYTF.